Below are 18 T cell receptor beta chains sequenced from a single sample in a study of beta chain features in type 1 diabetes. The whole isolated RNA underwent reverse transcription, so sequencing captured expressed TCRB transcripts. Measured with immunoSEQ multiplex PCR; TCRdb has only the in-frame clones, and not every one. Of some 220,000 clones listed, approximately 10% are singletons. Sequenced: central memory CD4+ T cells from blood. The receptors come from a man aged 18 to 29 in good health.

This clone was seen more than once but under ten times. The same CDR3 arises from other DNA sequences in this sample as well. CDR3 amino acids: CAWKRGAGELFF. As DNA, the CDR3 is TGTGCCTGGAAGCGGGGGGCCGGGGAGCTGTTTTTT. The chain recombines TRBV30 with TRBJ2-2; 9 bases map to TRBD2. J was trimmed by 6 bases and V by 4 bases; bases with no gene match: 0. CDR1 is GTSNPN and CDR2 is SVGIG in the germline V gene (reference sequence). CDR3 length: 12 amino acids. The variable domain in full, with the rest retrieved from reference TRBV30 and TRBJ2-2, is SQTIHQWPATLVQPVGSPLSLECTVEGTSNPNLYWYRQAAGRGLQLLFYSVGIGQISSEVPQNLSASRPQDRQFILSSKKLLLSDSGFYLCAWKRGAGELFFGEGSRLTVL.

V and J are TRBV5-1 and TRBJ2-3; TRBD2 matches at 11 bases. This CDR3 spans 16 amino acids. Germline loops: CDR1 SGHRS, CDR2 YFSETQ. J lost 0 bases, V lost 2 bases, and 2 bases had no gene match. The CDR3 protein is CASSLLAGGSTDTQYF. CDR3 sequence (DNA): TGCGCCAGCAGCTTATTAGCGGGAGGGAGCACAGATACGCAGTATTTT.

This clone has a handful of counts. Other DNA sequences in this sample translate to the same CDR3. The CDR3 sequence is CASSLAGGGNTEAFF. As DNA, the CDR3 is TGTGCCAGCAGCTTGGCCGGAGGGGGGAACACTGAAGCTTTCTTT. V and J are TRBV5-4 and TRBJ1-1, with D possibly matching TRBD1 (6 bases). Looked up from germline, CDR1 is SGHNT and CDR2 is YYREEE (reference sequence). The CDR3 runs 15 residues. V was pared by 0 bases and J by 1 base, with 10 bases between.

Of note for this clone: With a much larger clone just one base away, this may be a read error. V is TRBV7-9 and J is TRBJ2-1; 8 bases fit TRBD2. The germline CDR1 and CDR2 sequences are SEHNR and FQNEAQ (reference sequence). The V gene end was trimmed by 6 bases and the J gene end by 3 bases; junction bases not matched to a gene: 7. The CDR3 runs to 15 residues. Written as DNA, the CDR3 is TGTGCCAGCAGTCCACGCGGGGGGCACTACAATGAGCAGTTCTTC. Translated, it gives CASSPRGGHYNEQFF.

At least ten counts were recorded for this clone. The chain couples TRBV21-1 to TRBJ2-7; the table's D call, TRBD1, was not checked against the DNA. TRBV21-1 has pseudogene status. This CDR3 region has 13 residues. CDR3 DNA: TGTGCCAGCAGAAGGCAGGGGCCCCTCGAGCAGTACTTC. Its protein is CASRRQGPLEQYF.

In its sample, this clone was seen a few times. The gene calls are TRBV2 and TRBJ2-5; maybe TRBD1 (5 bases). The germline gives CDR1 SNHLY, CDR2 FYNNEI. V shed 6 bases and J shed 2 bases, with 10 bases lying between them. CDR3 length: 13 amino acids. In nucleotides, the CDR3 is TGTGCCAGCAGCGTAGACAGACAAGAGACCCAGTACTTC. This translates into CASSVDRQETQYF.

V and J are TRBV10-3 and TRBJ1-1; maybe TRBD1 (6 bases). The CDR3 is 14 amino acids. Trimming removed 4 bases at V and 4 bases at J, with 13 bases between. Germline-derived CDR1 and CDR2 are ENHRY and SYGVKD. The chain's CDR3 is CAISAADRITEAFF. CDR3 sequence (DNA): TGTGCCATCAGTGCCGCAGACAGGATCACTGAAGCTTTCTTT.

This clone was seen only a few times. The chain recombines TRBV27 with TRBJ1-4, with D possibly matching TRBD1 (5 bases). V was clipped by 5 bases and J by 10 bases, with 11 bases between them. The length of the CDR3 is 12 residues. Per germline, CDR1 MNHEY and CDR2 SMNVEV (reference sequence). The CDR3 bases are TGTGCCAGCAGTACCGGGACGGCAAAACTGTTTTTT. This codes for CASSTGTAKLFF.

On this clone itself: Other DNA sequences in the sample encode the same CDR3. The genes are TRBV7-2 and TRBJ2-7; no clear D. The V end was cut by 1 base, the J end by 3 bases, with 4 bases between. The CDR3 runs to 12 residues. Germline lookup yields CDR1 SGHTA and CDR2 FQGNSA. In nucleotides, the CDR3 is TGTGCCAGCAGCTTAGGGGTCTACGAGCAGTACTTC. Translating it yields CASSLGVYEQYF.

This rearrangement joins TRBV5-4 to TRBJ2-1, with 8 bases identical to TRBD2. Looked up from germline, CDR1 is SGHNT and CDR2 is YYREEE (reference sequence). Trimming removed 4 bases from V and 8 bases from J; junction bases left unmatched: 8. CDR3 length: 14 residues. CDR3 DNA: TGTGCCAGCAGCCCCAATAGCGGGAAGTATGAGCAGTTCTTC. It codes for CASSPNSGKYEQFF.

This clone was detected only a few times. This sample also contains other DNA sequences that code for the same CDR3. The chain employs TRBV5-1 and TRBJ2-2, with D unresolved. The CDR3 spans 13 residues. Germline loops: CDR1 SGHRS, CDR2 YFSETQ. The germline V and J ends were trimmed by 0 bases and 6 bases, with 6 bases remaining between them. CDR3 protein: CASSLVGAGELFF. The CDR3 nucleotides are TGCGCCAGCAGCTTGGTCGGTGCCGGGGAGCTGTTTTTT.

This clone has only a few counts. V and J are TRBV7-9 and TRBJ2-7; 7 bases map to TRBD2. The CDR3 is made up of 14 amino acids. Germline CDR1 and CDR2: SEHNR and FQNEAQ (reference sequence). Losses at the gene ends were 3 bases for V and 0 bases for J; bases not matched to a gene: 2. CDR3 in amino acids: CASSLTGGSYEQYF. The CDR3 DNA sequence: TGTGCCAGCAGCTTGACGGGGGGCTCCTACGAGCAGTACTTC.

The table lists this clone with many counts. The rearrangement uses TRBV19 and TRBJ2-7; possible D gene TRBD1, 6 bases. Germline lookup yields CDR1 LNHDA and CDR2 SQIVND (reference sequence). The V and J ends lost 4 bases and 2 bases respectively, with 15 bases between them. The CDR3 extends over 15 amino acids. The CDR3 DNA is TGTGCCAGTAGTACCCAACTAACAGGGACCTACGAGCAGTACTTC. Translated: CASSTQLTGTYEQYF.

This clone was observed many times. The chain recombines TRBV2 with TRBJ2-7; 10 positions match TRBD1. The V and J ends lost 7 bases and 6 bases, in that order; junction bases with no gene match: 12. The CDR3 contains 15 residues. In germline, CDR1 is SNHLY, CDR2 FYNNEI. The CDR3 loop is CASTVGGTGESEQYF. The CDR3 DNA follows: TGTGCCAGCACCGTAGGGGGGACAGGGGAATCCGAGCAGTACTTC.

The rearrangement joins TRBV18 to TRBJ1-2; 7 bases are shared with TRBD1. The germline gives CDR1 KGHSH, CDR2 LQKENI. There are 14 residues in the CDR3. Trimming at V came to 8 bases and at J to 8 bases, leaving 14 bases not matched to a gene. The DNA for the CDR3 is TGTGCCAGCCGACCGACAGGGTCACTCGAAGGCTACACCTTC. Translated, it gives CASRPTGSLEGYTF.

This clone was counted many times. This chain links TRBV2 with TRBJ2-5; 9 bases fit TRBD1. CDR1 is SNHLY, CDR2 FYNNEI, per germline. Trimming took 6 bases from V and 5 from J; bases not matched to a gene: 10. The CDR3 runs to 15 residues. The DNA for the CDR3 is TGTGCCAGCAGCCCCCTGACAGGGGGTGAGGAGACCCAGTACTTC. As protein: CASSPLTGGEETQYF.

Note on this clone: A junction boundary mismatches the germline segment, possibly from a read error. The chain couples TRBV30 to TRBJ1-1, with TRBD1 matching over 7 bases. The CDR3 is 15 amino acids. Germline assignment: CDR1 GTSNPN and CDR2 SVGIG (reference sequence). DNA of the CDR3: TGTGCCTTGAGTCGAACGGACAGGCAGAACACTGAAGCTTTCTTT. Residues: CALSRTDRQNTEAFF.

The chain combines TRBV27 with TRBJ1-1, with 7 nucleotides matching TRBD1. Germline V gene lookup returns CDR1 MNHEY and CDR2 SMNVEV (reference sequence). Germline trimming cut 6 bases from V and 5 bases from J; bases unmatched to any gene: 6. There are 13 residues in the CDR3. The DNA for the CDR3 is TGTGCCAGCAGGCGGCAGGGGGAAACTGAAGCTTTCTTT. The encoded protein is CASRRQGETEAFF.